This T cell receptor (beta chain) was retrieved from a study of Ad26.COV2.S vaccination and SARS-CoV-2 variants. Study in general: Doses of Ad26.COV2.S were injected into muscle once or twice, 56 days apart.

As to treatment: roughly 19 received Ad26.COV2.S at low or high dose, single or two shots; five or six received placebo; per-sample allocation not given. The study sampled participants on day 63 after the first vaccine or placebo injection. In Boston, an adult donor aged 18-55 years took part. Study-wide findings and caveats: Across vaccine and placebo recipients, the breadth of non-spike TCRs was similar. Greater spike-specific TCR breadth was seen in vaccine recipients than in placebo recipients.

TCRdb's table, derived via immunoSEQ multiplex PCR, lists solely in-frame clones and lacks some. This table holds under 400,000 clones, around 90% found once. The V gene end was trimmed by 6 bases and the J gene end by 3 bases; junction bases not matched to a gene: 6. CDR3 length: 15 residues. Germline V lookup: CDR1 MNHEY, CDR2 SMNVEV (reference sequence). On this clone: Its antigen is not identified.

The receptor was isolated from a person aged 18-60 years who received the Ad26.COV2.S COVID-19 vaccine or a placebo. The genes are TRBV27 and TRBJ1-4; 8 nucleotides line up with TRBD1. This material consisted of peripheral blood, taken in a trial of Ad26.COV2.S vaccine versus placebo. CDR3 loop: CASSITGGSNEKLFF. The CDR3 coding sequence is TGTGCCAGCAGCATAACAGGGGGGTCTAATGAAAAACTGTTTTTT.